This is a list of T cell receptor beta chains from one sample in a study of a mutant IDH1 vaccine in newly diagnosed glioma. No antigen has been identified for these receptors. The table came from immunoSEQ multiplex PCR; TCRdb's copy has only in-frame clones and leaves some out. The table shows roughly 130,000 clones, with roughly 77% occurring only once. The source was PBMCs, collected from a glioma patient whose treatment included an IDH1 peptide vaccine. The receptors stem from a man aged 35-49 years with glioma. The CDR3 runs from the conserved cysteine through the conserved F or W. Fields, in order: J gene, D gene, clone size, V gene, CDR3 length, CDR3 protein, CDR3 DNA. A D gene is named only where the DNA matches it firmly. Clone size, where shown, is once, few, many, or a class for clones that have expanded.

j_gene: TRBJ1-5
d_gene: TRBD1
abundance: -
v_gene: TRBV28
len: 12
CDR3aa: CAGGTGNQPQHF
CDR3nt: TGTGCCGGCGGGACAGGCAATCAGCCCCAGCATTTT

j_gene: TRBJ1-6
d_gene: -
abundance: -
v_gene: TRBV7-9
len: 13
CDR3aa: CASSLEESAPLHF
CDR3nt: TGTGCCAGCAGCTTAGAAGAGTCGGCACCCCTCCACTTT

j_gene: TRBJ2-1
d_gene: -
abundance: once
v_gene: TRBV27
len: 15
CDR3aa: CASSLGGYAYNEQFF
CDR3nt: TGTGCCAGCAGTTTAGGTGGGTATGCCTACAATGAGCAGTTCTTC

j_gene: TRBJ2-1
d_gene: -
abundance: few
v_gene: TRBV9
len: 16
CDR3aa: CASSVEEALPYNEQFF
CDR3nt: TGTGCCAGCAGCGTAGAAGAGGCGTTACCCTACAATGAGCAGTTCTTC

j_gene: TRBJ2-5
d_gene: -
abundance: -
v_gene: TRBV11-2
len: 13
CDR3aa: CASSPGTQETQYF
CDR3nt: TGTGCCAGCAGCCCCGGGACCCAAGAGACCCAGTACTTC

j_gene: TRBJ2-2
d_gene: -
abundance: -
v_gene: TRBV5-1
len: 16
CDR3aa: CASSYGRKTNTGELFF
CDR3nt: TGCGCCAGCAGCTACGGACGGAAGACGAACACCGGGGAGCTGTTTTTT

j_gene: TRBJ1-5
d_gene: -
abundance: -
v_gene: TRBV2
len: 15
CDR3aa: CASSDEGEGNQPQHF
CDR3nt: TGTGCCAGCAGTGATGAGGGGGAAGGCAATCAGCCCCAGCATTTT

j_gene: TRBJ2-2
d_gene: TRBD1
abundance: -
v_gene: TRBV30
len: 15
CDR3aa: CARGPGTGFAGELFF
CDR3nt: TGTGCCAGAGGCCCCGGGACAGGGTTCGCCGGGGAGCTGTTTTTT

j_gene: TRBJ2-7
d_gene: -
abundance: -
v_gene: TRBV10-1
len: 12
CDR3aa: CASSRGTDEQYF
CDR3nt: TGCGCCAGCAGCCGCGGGACAGACGAGCAGTACTTC

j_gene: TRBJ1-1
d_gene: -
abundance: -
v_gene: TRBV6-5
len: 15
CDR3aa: CASRPDGPGNTEAFF
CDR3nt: TGTGCCAGCAGGCCAGACGGCCCGGGGAACACTGAAGCTTTCTTT

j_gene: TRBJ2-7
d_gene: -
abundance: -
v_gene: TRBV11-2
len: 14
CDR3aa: CASSLVVAAYEQYF
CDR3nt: TGTGCCAGCAGCTTAGTTGTAGCCGCCTACGAGCAGTACTTC

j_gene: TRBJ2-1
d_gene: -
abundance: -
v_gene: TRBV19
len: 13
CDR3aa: CAATRGDYNEQFF
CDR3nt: TGTGCCGCTACAAGGGGAGACTACAATGAGCAGTTCTTC

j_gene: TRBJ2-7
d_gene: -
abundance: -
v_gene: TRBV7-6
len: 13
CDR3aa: CASSLGPRYEQYF
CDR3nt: TGTGCCAGCAGCTTAGGCCCCAGGTACGAGCAGTACTTC

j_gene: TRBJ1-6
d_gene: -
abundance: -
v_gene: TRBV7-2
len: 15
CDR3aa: CASSLAVLGDSPLHF
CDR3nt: TGTGCCAGCAGCTTAGCGGTCCTCGGAGATTCACCCCTCCACTTT

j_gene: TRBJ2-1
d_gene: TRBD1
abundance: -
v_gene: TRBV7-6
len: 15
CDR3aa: CASSPPGQGYNEQFF
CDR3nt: TGTGCCAGCAGCCCCCCGGGACAGGGGTACAATGAGCAGTTCTTC

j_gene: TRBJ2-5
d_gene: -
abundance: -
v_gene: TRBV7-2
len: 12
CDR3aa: CASSLRGETQYF
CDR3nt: TGTGCCAGCAGCTTAAGGGGGGAGACCCAGTACTTC